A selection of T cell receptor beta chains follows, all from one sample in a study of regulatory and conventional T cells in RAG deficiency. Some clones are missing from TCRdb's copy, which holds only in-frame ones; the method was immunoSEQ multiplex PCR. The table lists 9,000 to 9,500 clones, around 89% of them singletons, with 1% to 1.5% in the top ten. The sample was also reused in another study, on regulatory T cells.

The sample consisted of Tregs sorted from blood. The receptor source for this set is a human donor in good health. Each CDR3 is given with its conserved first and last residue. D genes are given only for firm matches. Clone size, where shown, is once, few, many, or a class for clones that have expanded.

TGTGCCAGCAGTTTCGAGTCTGGAAACACCATATATTTT CASSFESGNTIYF NA TRBJ1-3 NA TRBV28
TGCGCCAGCAGCTTGTTGGCCGGGACCAACAAGAACTATGGCTACACCTTC CASSLLAGTNKNYGYTF NA TRBJ1-2 NA TRBV5-1
TGCGCCAGTTCTGAAAGCGGGAGCTCCTACGAGCAGTACTTC CASSESGSSYEQYF TRBD2 TRBJ2-7 NA TRBV5-1
TGTGCCAGCATGGTGTTAACGGAAGACACCGGGGAGCTGTTTTTT CASMVLTEDTGELFF NA TRBJ2-2 NA TRBV2
TGTGCCAGCAGCTTAGCGTCGGCCAGGGAGAATGAGCAGTTCTTC CASSLASARENEQFF NA TRBJ2-1 NA TRBV7-9
TGTGCCAGTTCTGGACAGCAGAATCAGCCCCAGCATTTT CASSGQQNQPQHF NA TRBJ1-5 NA TRBV6-5
TGTGCCAGTAGTACCACAGGGGGCGCTGGGTATGGCTACACCTTC CASSTTGGAGYGYTF TRBD1 TRBJ1-2 NA TRBV19
TGTGCCAGCAGCTGGGTCCCGGGACTAGCGGGAGTTACGCAGTATTTT CASSWVPGLAGVTQYF TRBD2 TRBJ2-3 NA TRBV7-9
TGCGCCAGCAGCTTTTTAGCGGGGTCCGGCACAGATACGCAGTATTTT CASSFLAGSGTDTQYF TRBD2 TRBJ2-3 NA TRBV5-1
TGCGCCAGCAGCTTGGAGGGTAGGTATGAGCAGTTCTTC CASSLEGRYEQFF NA TRBJ2-1 once TRBV5-1
TGTGCCAGCAGTTACTCAGGGGCGAGGAGTTCACCCCTCCACTTT CASSYSGARSSPLHF NA TRBJ1-6 few TRBV6-5
TGCGCCAGCAGCTTGGGCACAGAATTGGTTTCGTACACCGGGGAGCTGTTTTTT CASSLGTELVSYTGELFF NA TRBJ2-2 once TRBV5-1
TGTGCCATCAGTGATTTGACGGCGAACACTGAAGCTTTCTTT CAISDLTANTEAFF NA TRBJ1-1 NA TRBV10-3
TGTGCCAGTAGTATATCTACAACCCCGCGCCGGCCGGACAGGGGGCTTTATTCACCCCTCCACTTT CASSISTTPRRPDRGLYSPLHF TRBD1 TRBJ1-6 few TRBV19
TGTGCCAGCAGTACCGGGACTAGCCTTAGCTACGAGCAGTACTTC CASSTGTSLSYEQYF TRBD2 TRBJ2-7 NA TRBV6-6
TGTGCCAGCAGCGTAGAAAACTTGATCACAGATACGCAGTATTTT CASSVENLITDTQYF NA TRBJ2-3 NA TRBV9
TGTGCCAGCAGTCGGTGGGGTAAAGATGAGCAGTTCTTC CASSRWGKDEQFF NA TRBJ2-1 NA TRBV25-1
TGTGCCAGCAGTGCCCAGAGCGGGAGCAATGGGCAGTTCTTC CASSAQSGSNGQFF TRBD2 TRBJ2-1 NA TRBV6-4
TGTGCCAGCAGGGGACGAGGAGGGGCCTACGAGCAGTACTTC CASRGRGGAYEQYF NA TRBJ2-7 once TRBV5-6
TGTGCCAGTAGTCCAGGGGACCTCTGGAATCAGCCCCAGCATTTT CASSPGDLWNQPQHF NA TRBJ1-5 NA TRBV19
TGTGCCAGCAGTTTATCTCGGGGTCAGACCTTTAATGAGCAGTTCTTC CASSLSRGQTFNEQFF NA TRBJ2-1 NA TRBV27
TGTGCCAGCAGCTTGAAGCGGGGGGGACTCTACGAGCAGTACTTC CASSLKRGGLYEQYF TRBD2 TRBJ2-7 NA TRBV5-6
TGCGCCAGCAGCTTAGGGACAGACTATGGCTACACCTTC CASSLGTDYGYTF TRBD1 TRBJ1-2 NA TRBV5-1
TGTGCCAGCAGCAAAGACAAGAACACTGAAGCTTTCTTT CASSKDKNTEAFF NA TRBJ1-1 NA TRBV7-6
TGCGCCAGCGCTTCTCGGGACAGCCCCACCATGTATAGCAATCAGCCCCAGCATTTT CASASRDSPTMYSNQPQHF TRBD1 TRBJ1-5 NA TRBV5-1
TGCGCCAGCAACAAGGAGGGGGCGTCCTCCTACAATGAGCAGTTCTTC CASNKEGASSYNEQFF NA TRBJ2-1 once TRBV5-1
TGTGCCAGCAGCTTGACTAGCGGCTACGAGCAGTACTTC CASSLTSGYEQYF TRBD2 TRBJ2-7 NA TRBV9
TGTGCCAGCAGCCTCCGCCGACTAGTGGAGAATGAGCAGTTCTTC CASSLRRLVENEQFF NA TRBJ2-1 NA TRBV7-2
TGTGCCAGCAGTGACTCCTTCCCCGGGAATGAGCAGTTCTTC CASSDSFPGNEQFF NA TRBJ2-1 NA TRBV6-4
TGCGCCAGCAGTCAATGGGCGGCAGTTAGCAATCAGCCCCAGCATTTT CASSQWAAVSNQPQHF NA TRBJ1-5 NA TRBV23-1
TGTGCCAGCAGCTTAGCATCCGGGGGCAATGGCTACACCTTC CASSLASGGNGYTF NA TRBJ1-2 NA TRBV11-1
TGTGCCAGCAGCTTAGATCAGAATTCACCCCTCCACTTT CASSLDQNSPLHF NA TRBJ1-6 few TRBV11-3
TGTGCCAGCAGCCGAGGGGCTAATCAGCCCCAGCATTTT CASSRGANQPQHF NA TRBJ1-5 NA TRBV5-6
TGTGCCAGCAGCCTCCCAGCGGCCGAGCAGTACTTC CASSLPAAEQYF NA TRBJ2-7 NA TRBV11-3
TGTGCCAGCAGCTTCGGGACAGGCCTCAGCACAGATACGCAGTATTTT CASSFGTGLSTDTQYF TRBD1 TRBJ2-3 NA TRBV7-2
TGTGCCAGCAGCTTAGGTAGTAGGGCTAGCGGGGGTTACGAGCAGTACTTC CASSLGSRASGGYEQYF TRBD2 TRBJ2-7 NA TRBV7-6
TGTGCCAGCAGCGTAGGGCTCGGAGTCCCCCACGAGCAGTACTTC CASSVGLGVPHEQYF NA TRBJ2-7 NA TRBV9
TGTGCCAGCAGCTTACGTCGGGACAATGTGGACGAGCAGTACTTC CASSLRRDNVDEQYF NA TRBJ2-7 NA TRBV11-2
TGTGCCACCAGCATTCTGTTCCAGCGGGAGGCGGTGGATGAGCAGTTCTTC CATSILFQREAVDEQFF TRBD2 TRBJ2-1 few TRBV15
TGTGCCAGCAGCGTAGGGTTGCGGAATCAGCCCCAGCATTTT CASSVGLRNQPQHF NA TRBJ1-5 NA TRBV5-8
TGTGCCAGCAGCGGTCGACGTCAAGGTGAAGCTTTCTTT CASSGRRQGEAFF NA TRBJ1-1 once TRBV9